The 3 T cell receptor beta chains presented below share a single source sample, sequenced in a study of beta chain features in type 1 diabetes. The study, taken as a whole, reports: Type 1 diabetes patients showed a moderate but significant shortening of TCRB CDR3s in all four CD4+ subsets.

Reverse transcribing all isolated RNA meant expressed TCRB transcripts were sequenced. Sequenced by immunoSEQ multiplex PCR; TCRdb stores in-frame clones only, minus some. The top ten hold more than 0.015% of the sample, which has under 300,000 clones, about a tenth seen once. No antigen is known for these receptors. What was sequenced was naive CD4+ T cells from blood. The receptors were sampled from a man under 40 with type 1 diabetes.

The rearrangement links TRBV25-1 to TRBJ1-2; no clear D gene. With 1 base removed from V and 5 bases from J, the gap between germline ends came to 11 bases. Germline values: CDR1 MGHDK, CDR2 SYGVNS. There are 14 residues in the CDR3. Here the CDR3 DNA reads TGTGCCAGCAGTGAATTTGGGAGGGAATATGGCTACACCTTC. This sequence encodes CASSEFGREYGYTF.

This rearrangement joins TRBV5-4 to TRBJ2-3; the match to TRBD2 covers 9 bases. The CDR3 totals 19 residues. Germline V gene data show CDR1 as SGHNT and CDR2 as YYREEE (reference sequence). J gave up 6 bases and V 0 bases, and 17 bases lay outside the gene matches. The CDR3 DNA follows: TGTGCCAGCAGCTTGGCGGGCCGCCTTGGCGGGGGGGCGGTTGATACGCAGTATTTT. As protein: CASSLAGRLGGGAVDTQYF.

This chain links TRBV2 with TRBJ1-4; a possible D gene is TRBD1 (6 bases). Germline V gene data show CDR1 as SNHLY and CDR2 as FYNNEI. There are 14 residues in the CDR3. Trimming stripped 6 bases from V and 5 bases from J, with 13 bases between. The CDR3 DNA reads as TGTGCCAGCAGAATCCAGGGGAACAATGAAAAACTGTTTTTT. Translating gives CASRIQGNNEKLFF.